This T cell receptor beta chain is from a study of identical twins. Germline V gene data show CDR1 as DFQATT and CDR2 as SNEGSKA (reference sequence). The V end lost 0 bases, the J end lost 0 bases, and 14 bases lay between the germline ends. The CDR3 loop spans 16 amino acids. Study results and caveats: The study drew conclusions from cross-sectional statistical analysis, not from following the same donors. Alpha sequences out of frame and shared by twins had excess low generation probability.

As concerns this clonotype: As yet, its antigen is unknown.

TCRdb reprocessed the 5' RACE reads with MiXCR, giving one entry per CDR3 protein. The sample consists of 350,000 to 450,000 distinct CDR3 sequences, around 18% of them appearing once. The genes are TRBV20-1 and TRBJ2-5; the D gene is possibly TRBD2 (6 bases). The material sequenced was naive T cells sorted from blood. The sequence was obtained from a man between 45 and 60 years old in good health. CDR3 DNA: TGCAGTGCTAGAGAGAAGGTAGCGGCGTACCAAGAGACCCAGTACTTC. This encodes CSAREKVAAYQETQYF.